This entry lists 8 T cell receptor beta chains sequenced from one sample in a study of blood T cells in healthy people across ages. Next came a second PCR, run for about 6 to 11 cycles, which used a sample-barcoded 5' primer along with a J-beta primer mix. A single record per CDR3 protein comes from TCRdb applying MiXCR to the 5' RACE reads. This sample yields under 1,000,000 distinct CDR3 sequences, of which 36% are seen a single time; 10% to 15% belongs to the top ten. The sequencing sample was made of blood. All receptors come from a man aged 18 to 29 in good health.

This clonotype was seen at least ten times. The chain has TRBV5-1 and TRBJ2-3; 8 positions match TRBD1. The V and J ends lost 3 bases and 6 bases, in that order; junction bases with no gene match: 6. CDR1 and CDR2 from the germline V gene are SGHRS and YFSETQ. CDR3 size: 14 residues. CDR3 residues: CASSSTGGVDTQYF. Written as DNA, the CDR3 is TGCGCCAGCAGCTCCACAGGGGGAGTGGATACGCAGTATTTT.

This clonotype was counted between two and nine times. V gene TRBV6-6 combines with J gene TRBJ1-2; D is uncertain. The CDR3 contains 13 residues. Germline V gene data show CDR1 as MNHNY and CDR2 as SVGAGI (reference sequence). V shed 4 bases and J shed 8 bases, with 14 bases lying between them. The CDR3 bases are TGTGCCAGCAGTTCCATATCTATGTGCGGCTACACCTTC. Translation gives CASSSISMCGYTF.

This clonotype was seen repeatedly, ten times or more. The genes are TRBV15 and TRBJ2-1; unclear D gene. The V end lost 0 bases, the J end lost 8 bases, and 8 bases lay between the germline ends. The germline V gene has CDR1 LNHNV and CDR2 YYDKDF (reference sequence). This CDR3 has 13 residues. This CDR3 reads CATSRDGGYEQFF. DNA for the CDR3: TGTGCCACCAGCAGAGATGGTGGCTATGAGCAGTTCTTC. The complete variable domain, with remaining parts taken from reference TRBV15 and TRBJ2-1, reads DAMVIQNPRYQVTQFGKPVTLSCSQTLNHNVMYWYQQKSSQAPKLLFHYYDKDFNNEADTPDNFQSRRPNTSFCFLDIRSPGLGDTAMYLCATSRDGGYEQFFGPGTRLTVL.

This rearrangement joins TRBV6-2 or TRBV6-3 to TRBJ2-5, with D tentatively TRBD2 (6 bases). Germline V CDR1 and CDR2: MNHEY, SVGEGT. The CDR3 extends over 16 amino acids. Trimming cost V 0 bases and J 5 bases, with 16 bases left between them. The CDR3 sequence is CASSYSIGGGWETQYF. The CDR3 DNA reads as TGTGCCAGCAGTTACTCGATTGGTGGAGGGTGGGAGACCCAGTACTTC.

This rearrangement joins TRBV20-1 to TRBJ2-1; TRBD1 agrees at 10 bases. This CDR3 is built from 13 residues. Germline CDR1 DFQATT, CDR2 SNEGSKA (reference sequence). J was trimmed by 6 bases and V by 8 bases; bases with no gene match: 7. This chain's CDR3 is CSTTGTGVNEQFF. CDR3 coding DNA: TGCAGTACTACCGGGACAGGGGTCAATGAGCAGTTCTTC.

The J gene is TRBJ2-7, the V gene TRBV7-2; the match to TRBD2 covers 9 bases. Trimming removed 7 bases from V and 7 bases from J; junction bases left unmatched: 14. The CDR3 consists of 15 residues. Germline V lookup: CDR1 SGHTA, CDR2 FQGNSA. CDR3 protein: CASTGRPAGGYEQYF. The CDR3 nucleotides read TGTGCCAGCACCGGGAGGCCAGCGGGGGGCTATGAGCAGTACTTC.

The V call is TRBV7-9, the J call TRBJ2-5; D possibly matches TRBD1 or TRBD2 (5 bases each). The CDR3 has 16 residues. Germline V gene sequence: CDR1 SEHNR, CDR2 FQNEAQ (reference sequence). V lost 1 base, J lost 1 base, and 13 bases lay in between. The CDR3 sequence is CASSLGMGVLQETQYF. The CDR3 DNA is TGTGCCAGCAGCTTAGGTATGGGGGTCCTCCAAGAGACCCAGTACTTC.

In this sample, this clonotype turned up a few times. The gene calls are TRBV20-1 and TRBJ1-2, with 10 bases matching TRBD1. This CDR3 region has 13 residues. The trim removed 6 bases at V and 5 bases at J, leaving 6 bases unmatched. In germline, CDR1 is DFQATT, CDR2 SNEGSKA (reference sequence). CDR3: CSAPGQGVYGYTF. The CDR3 nucleotides read TGCAGTGCCCCTGGACAGGGGGTATATGGCTACACCTTC.